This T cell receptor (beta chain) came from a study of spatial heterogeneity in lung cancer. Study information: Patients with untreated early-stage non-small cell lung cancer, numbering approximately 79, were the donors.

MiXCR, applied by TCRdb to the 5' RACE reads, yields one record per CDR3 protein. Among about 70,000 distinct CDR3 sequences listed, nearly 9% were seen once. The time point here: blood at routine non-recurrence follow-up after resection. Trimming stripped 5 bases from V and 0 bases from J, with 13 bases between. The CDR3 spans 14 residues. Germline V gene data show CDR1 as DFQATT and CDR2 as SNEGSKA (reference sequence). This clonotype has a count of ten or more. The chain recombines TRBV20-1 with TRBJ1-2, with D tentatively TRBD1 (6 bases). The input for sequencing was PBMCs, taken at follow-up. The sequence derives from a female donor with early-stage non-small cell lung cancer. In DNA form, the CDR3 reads TGCAGTGCTTCCGGACAGATAGCTAACTATGGCTACACCTTC. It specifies CSASGQIANYGYTF.